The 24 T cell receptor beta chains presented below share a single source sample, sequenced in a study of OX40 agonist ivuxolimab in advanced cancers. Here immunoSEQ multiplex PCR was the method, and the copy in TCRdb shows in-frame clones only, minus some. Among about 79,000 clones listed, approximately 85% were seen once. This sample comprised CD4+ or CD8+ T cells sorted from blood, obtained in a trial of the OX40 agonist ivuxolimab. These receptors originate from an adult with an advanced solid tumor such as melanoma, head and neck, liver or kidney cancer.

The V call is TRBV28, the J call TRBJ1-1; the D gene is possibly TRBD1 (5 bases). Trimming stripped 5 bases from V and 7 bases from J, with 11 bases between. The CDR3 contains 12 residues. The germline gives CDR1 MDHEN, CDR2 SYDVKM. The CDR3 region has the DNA TGTGCCAGCAGTGGGGCGGCTGGTGAAGCTTTCTTT. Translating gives CASSGAAGEAFF.

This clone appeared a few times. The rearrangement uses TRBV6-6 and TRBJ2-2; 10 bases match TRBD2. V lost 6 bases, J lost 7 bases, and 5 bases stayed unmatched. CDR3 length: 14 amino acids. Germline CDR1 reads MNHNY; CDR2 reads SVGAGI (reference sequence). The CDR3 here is CASRNQREGGELFF. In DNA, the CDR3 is TGTGCCAGCAGGAACCAGCGGGAGGGCGGGGAGCTGTTTTTT.

CDR3 protein: CASSPGLAGGSIEQFF. The CDR3 DNA sequence: TGTGCCAGCAGCCCGGGACTAGCGGGAGGTTCCATTGAGCAGTTCTTC. The V call is TRBV5-6, the J call TRBJ2-1, with 15 bases matching TRBD2. J lost 9 bases, V lost 4 bases, and 8 bases had no gene match. This CDR3 comprises 16 residues. The germline gives CDR1 SGHDT, CDR2 YYEEEE.

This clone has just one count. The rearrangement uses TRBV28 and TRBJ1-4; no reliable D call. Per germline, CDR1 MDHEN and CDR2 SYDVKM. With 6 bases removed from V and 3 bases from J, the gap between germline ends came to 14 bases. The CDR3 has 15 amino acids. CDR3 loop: CASSPGRAANEKLFF. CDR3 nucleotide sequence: TGTGCCAGCAGCCCAGGTAGGGCGGCTAATGAAAAACTGTTTTTT.

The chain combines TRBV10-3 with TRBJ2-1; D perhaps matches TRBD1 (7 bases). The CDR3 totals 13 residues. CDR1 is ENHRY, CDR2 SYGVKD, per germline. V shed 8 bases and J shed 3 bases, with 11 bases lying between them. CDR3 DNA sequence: TGTGCCATCGGGAGGACAGGCTACAATGAGCAGTTCTTC. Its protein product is CAIGRTGYNEQFF.

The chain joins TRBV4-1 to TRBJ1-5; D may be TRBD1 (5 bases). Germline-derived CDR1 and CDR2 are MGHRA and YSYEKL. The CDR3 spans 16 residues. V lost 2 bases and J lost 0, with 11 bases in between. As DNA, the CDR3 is TGCGCCAGCAGCCAACTGGGACGGAATAGCAATCAGCCCCAGCATTTT. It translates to CASSQLGRNSNQPQHF.

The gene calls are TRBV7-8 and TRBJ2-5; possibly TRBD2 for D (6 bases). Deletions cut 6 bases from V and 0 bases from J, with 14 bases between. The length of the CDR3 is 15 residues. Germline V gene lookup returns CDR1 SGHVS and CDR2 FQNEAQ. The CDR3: CASSPGLFDQETQYF. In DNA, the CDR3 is TGTGCCAGCAGTCCCGGACTATTCGACCAAGAGACCCAGTACTTC.

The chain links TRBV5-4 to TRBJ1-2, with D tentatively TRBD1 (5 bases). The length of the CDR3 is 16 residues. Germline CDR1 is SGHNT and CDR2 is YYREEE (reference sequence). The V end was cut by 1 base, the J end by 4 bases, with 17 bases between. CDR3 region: CASSLSQLGGSYGYTF. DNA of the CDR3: TGTGCCAGCAGCTTGTCGCAGCTTGGGGGGAGCTATGGCTACACCTTC.

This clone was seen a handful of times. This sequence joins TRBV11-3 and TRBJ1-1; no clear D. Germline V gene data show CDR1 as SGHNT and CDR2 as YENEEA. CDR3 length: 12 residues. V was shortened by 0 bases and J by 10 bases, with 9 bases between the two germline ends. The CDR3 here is CASSLEGNRAFF. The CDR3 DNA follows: TGTGCCAGCAGCTTAGAGGGAAATAGAGCTTTCTTT.

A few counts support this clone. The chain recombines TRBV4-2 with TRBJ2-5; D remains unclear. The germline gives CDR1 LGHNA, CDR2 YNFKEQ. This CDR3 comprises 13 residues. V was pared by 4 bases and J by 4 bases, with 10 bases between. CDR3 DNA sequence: TGTGCCAGCAGCCCCAAGGATGGAGAGACCCAGTACTTC. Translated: CASSPKDGETQYF.

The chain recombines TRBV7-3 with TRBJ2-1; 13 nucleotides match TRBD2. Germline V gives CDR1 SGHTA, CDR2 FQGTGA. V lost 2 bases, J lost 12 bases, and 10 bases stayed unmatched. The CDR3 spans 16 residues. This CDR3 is CASSLGGGTSGATQFF. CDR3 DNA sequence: TGTGCCAGCAGCTTAGGTGGGGGGACTAGCGGGGCCACGCAGTTCTTC.

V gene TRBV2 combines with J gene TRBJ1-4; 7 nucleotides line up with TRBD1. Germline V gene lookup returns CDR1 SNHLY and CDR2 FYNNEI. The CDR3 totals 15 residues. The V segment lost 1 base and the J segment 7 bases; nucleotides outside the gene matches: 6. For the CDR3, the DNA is TGTGCCAGCAGTGAAGATGCAGGGGGGAGTGAAAAACTGTTTTTT. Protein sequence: CASSEDAGGSEKLFF.

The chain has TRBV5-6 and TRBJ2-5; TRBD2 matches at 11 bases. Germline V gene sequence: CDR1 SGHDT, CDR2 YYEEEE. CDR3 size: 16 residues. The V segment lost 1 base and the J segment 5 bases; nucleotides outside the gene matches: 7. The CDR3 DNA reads TGTGCCAGCAGCTTGTTGACTAGCGGGAATTCGGAGACCCAGTACTTC. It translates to CASSLLTSGNSETQYF.

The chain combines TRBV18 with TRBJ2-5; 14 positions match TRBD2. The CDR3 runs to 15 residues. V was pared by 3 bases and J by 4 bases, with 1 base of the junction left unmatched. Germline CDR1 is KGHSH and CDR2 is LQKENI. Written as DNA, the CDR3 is TGTGCCAGCTCACCCGGACTAGCGGGGGGAGAGACCCAGTACTTC. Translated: CASSPGLAGGETQYF.

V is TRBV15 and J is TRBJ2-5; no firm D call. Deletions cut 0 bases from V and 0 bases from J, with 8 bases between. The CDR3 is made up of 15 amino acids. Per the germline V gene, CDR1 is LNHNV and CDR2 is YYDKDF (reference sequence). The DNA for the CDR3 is TGTGCCACCAGCAGAGATCTCGGCAACCAAGAGACCCAGTACTTC. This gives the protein CATSRDLGNQETQYF. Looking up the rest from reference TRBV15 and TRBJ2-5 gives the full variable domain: DAMVIQNPRYQVTQFGKPVTLSCSQTLNHNVMYWYQQKSSQAPKLLFHYYDKDFNNEADTPDNFQSRRPNTSFCFLDIRSPGLGDTAMYLCATSRDLGNQETQYFGPGTRLLVL.

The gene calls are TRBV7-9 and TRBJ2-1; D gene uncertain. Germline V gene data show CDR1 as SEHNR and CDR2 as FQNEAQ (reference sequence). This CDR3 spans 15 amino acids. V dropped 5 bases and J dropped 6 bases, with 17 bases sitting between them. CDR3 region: CASSEYFSAGNEQFF. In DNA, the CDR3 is TGTGCCAGCAGCGAGTACTTCAGCGCTGGCAATGAGCAGTTCTTC.

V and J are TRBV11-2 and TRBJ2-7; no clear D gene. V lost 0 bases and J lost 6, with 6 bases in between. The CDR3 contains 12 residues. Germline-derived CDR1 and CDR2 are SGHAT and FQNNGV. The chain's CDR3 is CASSLDSPEQYF. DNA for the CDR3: TGTGCCAGCAGCTTAGATAGCCCCGAGCAGTACTTC.

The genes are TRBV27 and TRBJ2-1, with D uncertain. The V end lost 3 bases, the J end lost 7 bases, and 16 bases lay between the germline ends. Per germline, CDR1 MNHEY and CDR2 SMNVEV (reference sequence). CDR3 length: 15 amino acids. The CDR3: CASSFQGPKGNEQFF. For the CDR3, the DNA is TGTGCCAGCAGTTTTCAAGGGCCTAAGGGAAATGAGCAGTTCTTC.

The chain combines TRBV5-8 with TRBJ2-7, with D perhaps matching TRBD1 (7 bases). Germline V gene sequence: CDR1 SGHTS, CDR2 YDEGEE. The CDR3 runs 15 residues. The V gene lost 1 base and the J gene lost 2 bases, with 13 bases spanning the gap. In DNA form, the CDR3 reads TGTGCCAGCAGCTTGTTTGCAGGGGGGACCTACGAGCAGTACTTC. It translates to CASSLFAGGTYEQYF.

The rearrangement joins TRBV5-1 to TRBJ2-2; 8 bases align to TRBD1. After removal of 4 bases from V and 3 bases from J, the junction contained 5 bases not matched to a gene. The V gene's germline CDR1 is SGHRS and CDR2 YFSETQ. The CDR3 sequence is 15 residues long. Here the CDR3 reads CASSPTGDHTGELFF. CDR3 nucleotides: TGCGCCAGCAGCCCGACAGGGGACCACACCGGGGAGCTGTTTTTT. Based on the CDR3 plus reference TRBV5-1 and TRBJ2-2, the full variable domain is KAGVTQTPRYLIKTRGQQVTLSCSPISGHRSVSWYQQTPGQGLQFLFEYFSETQRNKGNFPGRFSGRQFSNSRSEMNVSTLELGDSALYLCASSPTGDHTGELFFGEGSRLTVL.

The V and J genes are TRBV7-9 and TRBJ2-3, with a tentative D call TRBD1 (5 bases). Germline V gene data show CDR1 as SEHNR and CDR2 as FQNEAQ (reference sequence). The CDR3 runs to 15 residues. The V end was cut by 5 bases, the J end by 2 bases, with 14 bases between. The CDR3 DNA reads TGTGCCAGCAGCCCCCGGGTACAGGACACAGATACGCAGTATTTT. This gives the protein CASSPRVQDTDTQYF.

The DNA of the CDR3 is TGCGCCAGCAGCTTGGCCCGGACCGATGATACGCAGTATTTT. It specifies CASSLARTDDTQYF. The V and J genes are TRBV5-1 and TRBJ2-3; D unclear. Looked up from germline, CDR1 is SGHRS and CDR2 is YFSETQ. The CDR3 extends over 14 amino acids. Trimming shortened V by 0 bases and J by 6 bases, and 11 bases separated the two germline ends.

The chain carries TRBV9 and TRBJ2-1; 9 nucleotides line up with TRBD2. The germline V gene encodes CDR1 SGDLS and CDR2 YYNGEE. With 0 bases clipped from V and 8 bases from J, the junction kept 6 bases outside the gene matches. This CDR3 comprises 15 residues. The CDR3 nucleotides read TGTGCCAGCAGCGTAGATAGCGGGAGAGGGGATGAGCAGTTCTTC. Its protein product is CASSVDSGRGDEQFF.

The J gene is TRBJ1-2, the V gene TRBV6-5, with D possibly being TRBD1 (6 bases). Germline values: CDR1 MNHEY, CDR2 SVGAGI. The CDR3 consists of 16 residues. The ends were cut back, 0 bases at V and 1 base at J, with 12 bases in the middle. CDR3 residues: CASSYSMSRGNYGYTF. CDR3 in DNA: TGTGCCAGCAGTTACTCGATGTCCAGGGGTAACTATGGCTACACCTTC.